Detailed here is one TCR beta chain. What it recognizes is unknown. Trimming took 4 bases from V and 8 from J, leaving 17 bases between them. From germline, CDR1 is SNHLY and CDR2 FYNNEI. This CDR3 region has 15 residues. This sample was included in a study of shared clonotypes between healthy human individuals. Broader study findings: Shared clonotypes across all four donors exceeded non-shared ones in generation probability. The study sampled only blood, and tissue repertoires likely differ. Rarefaction curves obtained for sorted subsets showed sequencing incomplete despite large depth.

Investigators divided CD4+ cells into CD45RA+ naive and CD45RA-negative memory subsets. The assay was immunoSEQ multiplex PCR, and TCRdb's table has in-frame clones only and misses some. The sample yields hundreds of thousands of clones, roughly 70% seen once. The chain links TRBV2 to TRBJ1-4, with D perhaps matching TRBD1 (5 bases). This clonotype was obtained from a woman aged 25 to 39 in good health. The sample taken for sequencing was memory CD4+ T cells sorted from blood. Documented subset: CD45RA-negative fraction. The CDR3 region is CASSALGGVREKLFF. CDR3 DNA sequence: TGTGCCAGCAGTGCCCTCGGGGGGGTGCGGGAAAAACTGTTTTTT.